The clone carrying this T cell receptor (beta chain) was seen many times. Its antigen is currently unknown. The PCR was carried out with 60 Vbeta primers and 13 Jbeta primers. Original handling: In a later analysis, 10 million to 11 million of approximately 81 million unique beta chains occurred in at least two donors. Repertoires were generated with immunoSEQ multiplex PCR, while TCRdb's copy carries only in-frame clones and drops some. V, J and clone size are taken as reported in that table, and D and trimming were inferred from the DNA itself. The data show 130,000 to 150,000 clones, with around three quarters seen just once and over 2.5% held by the top ten. The germline V gene has CDR1 MNHNS and CDR2 SASEGT. CDR3 length equals 15 residues. The ends lost 2 bases at V and 1 base at J; junction bases unmatched: 2. This record belongs to a study of cytomegalovirus exposure and HLA in healthy donors. Background on the study: Out of several hundred genotyped donors, less than 90% belonged to the Caucasian-associated ancestry cluster. Findings and caveats of the study: Among the CMV-associated chains, three were confirmed in vitro as specific for CMV antigens.

The sample consisted of PBMCs. This receptor was taken from a middle-aged man in good health and CMV-seropositive. This chain links TRBV6-1 with TRBJ2-5, with TRBD1 matching over 9 bases. DNA for the CDR3: TGTGCCAGCAGTGAACTGACAGGGGGCCAAGAGACCCAGTACTTC. Its protein product is CASSELTGGQETQYF.